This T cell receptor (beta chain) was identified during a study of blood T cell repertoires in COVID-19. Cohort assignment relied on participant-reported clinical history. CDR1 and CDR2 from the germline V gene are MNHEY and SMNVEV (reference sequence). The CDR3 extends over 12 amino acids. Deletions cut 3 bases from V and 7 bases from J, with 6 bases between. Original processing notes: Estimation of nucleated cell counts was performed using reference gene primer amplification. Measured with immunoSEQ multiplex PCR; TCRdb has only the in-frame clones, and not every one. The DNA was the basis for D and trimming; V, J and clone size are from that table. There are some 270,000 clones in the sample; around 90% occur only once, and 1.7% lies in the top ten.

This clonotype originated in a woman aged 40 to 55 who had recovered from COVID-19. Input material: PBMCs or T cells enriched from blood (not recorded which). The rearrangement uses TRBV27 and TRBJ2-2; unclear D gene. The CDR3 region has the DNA TGTGCCAGCAGTTTTTACAACGGGGAGCTGTTTTTT. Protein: CASSFYNGELFF.